This T cell receptor beta chain is drawn from a study of chemoradiotherapy in HPV16-positive cancers. Turning to the study itself: Functional T-cell assays on two HPV16-positive patients' cells defined candidate HPV-specific clones and common TCR motifs. Study conclusions and caveats: Functional assays defining HPV-specific T cells used only a couple of HPV16-positive patients. HPV-responsive T-cell expansion during chemoradiotherapy was linked to improved recurrence-free survival in HPV16-positive patients. Candidate HPV-specific clones and E7-related TCR motifs grew in tumor during treatment.

The CDR3 is made up of 14 amino acids. Germline V lookup: CDR1 MGHRA, CDR2 YSYEKL. Trimming took 1 base from V and 2 from J, leaving 8 bases between them. Sequencing used immunoSEQ multiplex PCR; TCRdb keeps in-frame clones, though not all of them. The profile shows tens of thousands of clones, around nine tenths of them singletons. This clone has more than one count but fewer than ten. The antigen is undetermined. The sample was blood, taken from a patient who underwent chemoradiotherapy. The J gene is TRBJ1-2, the V gene TRBV4-1; unclear D gene. The TCR was taken from a human donor with HPV-associated anogenital cancer. This chain's CDR3 is CASSQAVGNYGYTF. The CDR3 DNA sequence: TGCGCCAGCAGCCAAGCGGTGGGCAACTATGGCTACACCTTC.